This paragraph covers one TCR beta chain sequence. Original data processing: Counts of nucleated cells, estimated from reference gene primer amplification, were obtained. Sequencing used immunoSEQ multiplex PCR; TCRdb keeps in-frame clones, though not all of them. Clone size and V and J calls were adopted from that table, with D and trimming inferred from the DNA. The table has 150,000 to 180,000 clones, roughly 80% seen once; the top ten hold 3.5% to 4.5%. The data were taken from a study of blood T cell repertoires in COVID-19. Across the whole study: PBMCs, B-cell-depleted T cells, or T cells were the source of the cDNA or gDNA that made up the material.

Germline-derived CDR1 and CDR2 are MGHDK and SYGVNS. This CDR3 comprises 15 residues. After removal of 6 bases from V and 8 bases from J, the junction contained 11 bases not matched to a gene. This TCR came from a woman of 80 years or more with acute or convalescent COVID-19. The rearrangement joins TRBV25-1 to TRBJ1-2; 11 nucleotides agree with TRBD1. The specimen sequenced was peripheral blood. The DNA for the CDR3 is TGTGCCAGCAGAGTAGGGACAGGGGGGGGTTACGGCTACACCTTC. Protein: CASRVGTGGGYGYTF.